What follows is one T cell receptor beta chain and its context. This clone is a singleton in its sample. What antigen it recognizes has not been identified. Base qualities were left out, and no much larger clone turns up one base away. The data stem from a study of blood T cell repertoires in COVID-19 (dated by TCRdb to 2019 to 2021). Regarding the research as a whole: Collaborator samples came from the United States, Italy and Spain and covered acute and convalescent phases of COVID-19. Deeply sampled blood TCRbeta repertoires from subjects exposed to, actively infected with, or recovered from COVID-19 were included in the dataset. The repertoires were released in a freely available public database intended as a resource for research on the immune response to SARS-CoV-2. A de-identified subject ID, COVID-19 status, age in years and sex were almost always included in the sample metadata. Where available, HLA class I and class II types were taken from metadata supplied by the sample provider and were not determined by assay-based typing. The material from the prospective study consisted of cDNA or gDNA derived from T cells, B-cell-depleted T cells, or PBMCs. The samples were drawn from two sources: the first 160 participants of the ongoing ImmuneRACE study, and 950 to 1,500 subjects contributed by 6 global collaborators.

The investigation overall reported the following: Clinical and demographic metadata were provided uncurated, with the amount varying by source and participant.

The immunoSEQ Assay, a bias-controlled multiplex PCR, was used to amplify TCRbeta CDR3 regions from genomic DNA. In the authors' own workflow: The number of nucleated cells in each sample was estimated from the amplification of reference gene primers within the assay. To quantify the absolute abundance of each unique TCRbeta CDR3 rearrangement, sequence reads were collapsed and filtered. For each sample, productive Simpson clonality was calculated as the square root of Simpson's diversity index across productive rearrangements. What TCRdb holds here is the immuneACCESS table cut down to in-frame rearrangements. Part of the clones is not present; checked against another copy, under half of the missing clones reflect an unresolved V gene, and the others are unexplained. Clone size and V and J calls were adopted from that table, with D and trimming inferred from the DNA. In all, the sample holds some 200,000 clones, and roughly 90% of those were seen once. Jointly, the top ten make up 4% to 5.5% of the sample.

Whole blood was collected in K2EDTA tubes by collaborating institutions according to the institutions' own protocols. For TCRbeta analysis, collaborators shipped samples in one of three forms: frozen whole blood, isolated PBMCs, or DNA extracted from either of those sample types. The germline V gene encodes CDR1 WSHSY and CDR2 SAAADI. Trimming costs V 2 bases and J 10 bases, and their ends lie 9 bases apart. Including cysteine and phenylalanine, the CDR3 has 12 amino acids. Of the read, only the CDR3 DNA is kept; its 36 bases are in frame from base 1. In this chain, TRBV10-2 is recombined with TRBJ1-5; the D gene is perhaps TRBD1, on 6 matching bases. This receptor was obtained from a woman in her forties with acute or convalescent COVID-19. Sequenced material: peripheral blood. The CDR3 has the sequence CASSEVQGPQHF. The sequenced DNA: TGCGCCAGCAGTGAGGTACAGGGACCCCAGCATTTT.